The 14 T cell receptor beta chains in this list originate from one sample, sequenced in a study of blood T cell repertoires in COVID-19. Profiled with immunoSEQ multiplex PCR; TCRdb holds only in-frame clones, not every one. The sample contains a few hundred thousand clones, roughly 89% of which appear only once. Sequenced material: PBMCs or T cells enriched from blood (not recorded which). All receptors come from a young man who had been exposed to COVID-19.

The chain links TRBV5-4 to TRBJ2-7; no firm D call. Germline V lookup: CDR1 SGHNT, CDR2 YYREEE (reference sequence). V was shortened by 3 bases and J by 0 bases, with 7 bases between the two germline ends. The CDR3 loop spans 13 amino acids. The DNA for the CDR3 is TGTGCCAGCAGCTCCGGTGGCTCCTACGAGCAGTACTTC. The encoded protein is CASSSGGSYEQYF.

In this sample, this clone turned up once. This chain joins TRBV3-1 (or the pseudogene TRBV3-2) and TRBJ1-2, with D possibly being TRBD1 (6 bases). V was trimmed by 1 base and J by 3 bases, leaving 15 bases between them. The V gene's germline CDR1 is LGHDT and CDR2 YNNKEL (reference sequence). This CDR3 region has 16 residues. CDR3 protein: CASSQGASDRDYGYTF. CDR3 nucleotide sequence: TGTGCCAGCAGCCAAGGGGCATCGGACAGAGACTATGGCTACACCTTC.

The chain is built from TRBV27 and TRBJ2-4; 8 bases match TRBD2. V was pared by 5 bases and J by 1 base, with 7 bases of the junction left unmatched. Germline lookup yields CDR1 MNHEY and CDR2 SMNVEV (reference sequence). This CDR3 is built from 16 residues. The CDR3 DNA sequence: TGTGCCAGCAGTCCCGGGGGGGCGACGGCCAAAAACATTCAGTACTTC. As protein: CASSPGGATAKNIQYF.

The rearrangement joins TRBV9 to TRBJ2-2, with 8 bases fitting TRBD2. The CDR3 is 15 residues long. Unmatched junction bases numbered 6, after V lost 4 bases and J lost 4 bases. Germline loops: CDR1 SGDLS, CDR2 YYNGEE. The CDR3 region is CASSPAGAVTGELFF. CDR3 DNA sequence: TGTGCCAGCAGCCCAGCGGGGGCGGTCACCGGGGAGCTGTTTTTT.

The V and J genes are TRBV9 and TRBJ1-6, with D maybe TRBD1 (6 bases). CDR3 length: 16 amino acids. The germline gives CDR1 SGDLS, CDR2 YYNGEE. Trimming removed 4 bases from V and 10 bases from J, with 21 bases in between. The CDR3 reads CASSPRGGEGRSPLHF. In DNA, the CDR3 is TGTGCCAGCAGCCCTAGAGGGGGGGAAGGACGATCACCCCTCCACTTT.

The rearrangement links TRBV18 to TRBJ1-5; 9 bases map to TRBD1. The CDR3 length is 17 residues. Trimming cost V 0 bases and J 2 bases; bases outside gene matches: 5. The germline V gene encodes CDR1 KGHSH and CDR2 LQKENI. The CDR3 protein is CASSPPQGQGGNQPQHF. The CDR3 DNA reads as TGTGCCAGCTCACCACCCCAGGGACAGGGAGGCAATCAGCCCCAGCATTTT.

The chain recombines TRBV5-4 with TRBJ2-3; D may be TRBD1 (5 bases). Germline CDR1 and CDR2: SGHNT and YYREEE (reference sequence). The CDR3 runs to 14 residues. V lost 0 bases, J lost 4 bases, and 9 bases lay in between. The CDR3 DNA is TGTGCCAGCAGCTTGGCAGGGTCGGCAGATACGCAGTATTTT. Translating it yields CASSLAGSADTQYF.

This clone was seen ten or more times. The chain uses TRBV7-2 and TRBJ1-1, with a weak D call TRBD1 (6 bases). V lost 1 base to trimming and J lost 0 bases, with 6 bases between them. The CDR3 contains 14 residues. CDR1 and CDR2 (germline): SGHTA, FQGNSA. The CDR3 spells CASSLDRVNTEAFF. The CDR3 DNA is TGTGCCAGCAGCTTAGACAGGGTGAACACTGAAGCTTTCTTT. Full variable domain (outside the CDR3, taken from reference TRBV7-2 and TRBJ1-1): GAGVSQSPSNKVTEKGKDVELRCDPISGHTALYWYRQSLGQGLEFLIYFQGNSAPDKSGLPSDRFSAERTGGSVSTLTIQRTQQEDSAVYLCASSLDRVNTEAFFGQGTRLTVV.

The gene calls are TRBV15 and TRBJ1-1; no definite D call. This CDR3 region has 16 residues. Germline lookup yields CDR1 LNHNV and CDR2 YYDKDF (reference sequence). V lost 2 bases, J lost 4 bases, and 17 bases lay in between. CDR3 coding DNA: TGTGCCACCAGCAGATTGGGGAGGGCCCTGTTCACTGAAGCTTTCTTT. Translation: CATSRLGRALFTEAFF.

V gene TRBV4-3 combines with J gene TRBJ1-5; no clear D gene. Germline loops: CDR1 LGHNA, CDR2 YSLEER. This CDR3 has 15 residues. Trimming left V 0 bases short and J 0 bases short, with 6 bases between. The CDR3 reads CASSQDFNSNQPQHF. The DNA for the CDR3 is TGCGCCAGCAGCCAAGACTTTAATAGCAATCAGCCCCAGCATTTT.

This clone occurred once. The chain combines TRBV5-1 with TRBJ2-2; weak D call: TRBD1 (7 bases). The CDR3 consists of 15 residues. The germline V gene has CDR1 SGHRS and CDR2 YFSETQ. Trimming cost V 1 base and J 6 bases, with 13 bases left between them. CDR3 sequence: CASSLLQGEAGELFF. CDR3 sequence (DNA): TGCGCCAGCAGCTTGTTGCAGGGGGAGGCCGGGGAGCTGTTTTTT.

The V gene is TRBV27, the J gene TRBJ2-1, with D unresolved. CDR1 is MNHEY and CDR2 is SMNVEV in the germline V gene (reference sequence). CDR3 length: 16 residues. Trimming left V 1 base short and J 4 bases short, with 14 bases between. The CDR3 DNA sequence: TGTGCCAGCAGTTTATTTTGGCCCCCCAATTACAATGAGCAGTTCTTC. Its protein product is CASSLFWPPNYNEQFF.

J is TRBJ2-6 and V is TRBV19; D is ambiguous. CDR1 and CDR2 from the germline V gene are LNHDA and SQIVND (reference sequence). The ends were cut back, 2 bases at V and 0 bases at J, with 8 bases in the middle. The CDR3 loop spans 16 amino acids. The CDR3 DNA follows: TGTGCCAGTAGTATACACAGACCCTCTGGGGCCAACGTCCTGACTTTC. Translating it yields CASSIHRPSGANVLTF.

The rearrangement joins TRBV19 to TRBJ1-4, with D uncertain. The CDR3 is made up of 12 amino acids. The ends were cut back, 8 bases at V and 10 bases at J, with 14 bases in the middle. Per germline, CDR1 LNHDA and CDR2 SQIVND (reference sequence). In DNA, the CDR3 is TGTGCCAGTGCGGAGGAGCCCCGAAAACTGTTTTTT. It translates to CASAEEPRKLFF.